These T cell receptor beta chains were read from a single sample in a study of T cell changes during pregnancy in multiple sclerosis. Clones were read by immunoSEQ multiplex PCR, and TCRdb kept only the in-frame ones, dropping some. This sample has tens of thousands of clones, with roughly 89% found just once. The sequenced sample was CD4+ T cells from peripheral blood mononuclear cells, obtained in the first trimester of pregnancy. All receptors derive from a female donor with multiple sclerosis, enrolled in a pregnancy study. The CDR3 runs from the conserved cysteine through the conserved F or W. The D gene is left open where the match is weak. Part of the rows lack a size; the others show once, few, many or a class for expanded clones.

J | D | V | size | CDR3 | DNA
TRBJ1-1 | TRBD1 | TRBV5-1 | NA | CASSPGQGASNTEAFF | TGCGCCAGCAGCCCCGGACAGGGGGCGTCGAACACTGAAGCTTTCTTT
TRBJ1-1 | TRBD1 | TRBV5-4 | NA | CASSRNRGTEAFF | TGTGCCAGCAGCAGAAACAGGGGCACTGAAGCTTTCTTT
TRBJ1-2 | TRBD1 | TRBV2 | NA | CASSPGQGFGGYTF | TGTGCCAGCAGCCCGGGACAGGGTTTCGGGGGCTACACCTTC
TRBJ2-1 | TRBD2 | TRBV5-1 | NA | CASSLGLAGVVEQFF | TGCGCCAGCAGCTTGGGACTAGCGGGGGTCGTTGAGCAGTTCTTC
TRBJ2-7 | NA | TRBV19 | NA | CASSQGGGSYEQYF | TGTGCCAGTAGTCAGGGAGGCGGTTCCTACGAGCAGTACTTC
TRBJ2-6 | TRBD2 | TRBV5-5 | NA | CASSFMGGSPSGANVLTF | TGTGCCAGCAGCTTTATGGGGGGGTCCCCCTCTGGGGCCAACGTCCTGACTTTC
TRBJ1-2 | TRBD1 | TRBV6-6 | NA | CASSYQGDISYGYTF | TGTGCCAGCAGTTATCAGGGGGACATTAGCTATGGCTACACCTTC
TRBJ1-1 | TRBD1 | TRBV19 | NA | CASSLQGGGTEAFF | TGTGCCAGTAGTTTACAGGGGGGGGGCACTGAAGCTTTCTTT
TRBJ2-1 | TRBD2 | TRBV5-1 | NA | CASSSGLAGVTNSEQFF | TGCGCCAGCAGCTCCGGACTAGCGGGAGTCACCAATTCCGAGCAGTTCTTC
TRBJ2-1 | NA | TRBV4-3 | NA | CASSQDTKREQFF | TGCGCCAGCAGCCAAGATACCAAGCGGGAGCAGTTCTTC
TRBJ2-3 | NA | TRBV29-1 | NA | CSGSGHMSTDTQYF | TGCAGCGGCTCTGGCCACATGAGCACAGATACGCAGTATTTT
TRBJ2-1 | NA | TRBV5-1 | NA | CASSAGHNEQFF | TGCGCCAGCAGCGCCGGTCACAATGAGCAGTTCTTC
TRBJ1-2 | NA | TRBV5-1 | NA | CASSLATAHGGYTF | TGCGCCAGCAGCTTGGCTACGGCCCACGGGGGCTACACCTTC
TRBJ1-1 | TRBD1 | TRBV7-2 | NA | CASSLAGTVMNTEAFF | TGTGCCAGCAGCTTAGCGGGGACAGTCATGAACACTGAAGCTTTCTTT
TRBJ2-7 | NA | TRBV7-2 | NA | CASSPGAPAGQYEQYF | TGTGCCAGCAGCCCAGGCGCCCCGGCAGGGCAATACGAGCAGTACTTC
TRBJ1-2 | TRBD1 | TRBV4-3 | NA | CASSQTVGQENGYTF | TGCGCCAGCAGCCAAACGGTAGGACAGGAGAATGGCTACACCTTC
TRBJ2-3 | TRBD2 | TRBV27 | NA | CASSRLAGDTQYF | TGTGCCAGCAGTAGACTAGCGGGAGATACGCAGTATTTT
TRBJ1-1 | NA | TRBV10-2 | NA | CASMGGRMNTEAFF | TGCGCCAGCATGGGTGGGCGAATGAACACTGAAGCTTTCTTT
TRBJ1-4 | NA | TRBV7-2 | NA | CASRLAGGKLFF | TGTGCCAGCAGGCTTGCGGGTGGCAAACTGTTTTTT
TRBJ2-3 | NA | TRBV5-4 | NA | CASSGRGGGGDTQYF | TGTGCCAGCAGCGGGAGGGGCGGGGGCGGAGATACGCAGTATTTT
TRBJ2-3 | NA | TRBV7-9 | NA | CASGRVADTQYF | TGTGCCAGCGGCAGGGTGGCAGATACGCAGTATTTT
TRBJ2-7 | TRBD1 | TRBV19 | NA | CASSIRTGSYEQYF | TGTGCCAGTAGTATAAGGACAGGGAGCTACGAGCAGTACTTC
TRBJ2-1 | NA | TRBV11-3 | NA | CASSLSGPRNEQFF | TGTGCCAGCAGCTTGTCAGGGCCTAGGAATGAGCAGTTCTTC
TRBJ2-1 | NA | TRBV7-9 | NA | CASSLGLREYNEQFF | TGTGCCAGCAGCTTAGGACTCCGAGAGTACAATGAGCAGTTCTTC
TRBJ1-5 | TRBD1 | TRBV30 | NA | CAWSRGTGVPPQHF | TGTGCCTGGAGTCGTGGGACAGGGGTTCCGCCCCAGCATTTT
TRBJ2-5 | NA | TRBV19 | few | CASSIDRLSTETQYF | TGTGCCAGTAGTATAGATCGCCTATCAACGGAGACCCAGTACTTC
TRBJ2-7 | NA | TRBV11-2 | NA | CASSSRSESSYEQYF | TGTGCCAGCAGCTCCCGGTCCGAAAGCTCCTACGAGCAGTACTTC
TRBJ2-3 | TRBD1 | TRBV2 | NA | CASTGTGRTDTQYF | TGTGCCAGCACCGGGACAGGGAGGACAGATACGCAGTATTTT
TRBJ2-1 | TRBD2 | TRBV5-6 | NA | CASIGVVAGAEQFF | TGTGCCAGCATCGGGGTGGTAGCGGGAGCTGAGCAGTTCTTC
TRBJ2-4 | TRBD2 | TRBV29-1 | NA | CSARRGLAGEMNIQYF | TGCAGCGCTCGTCGGGGACTAGCGGGAGAGATGAACATTCAGTACTTC
TRBJ2-7 | TRBD1 | TRBV4-3 | NA | CASSQGVRTGYEQYF | TGCGCCAGCAGCCAAGGGGTCCGGACAGGCTACGAGCAGTACTTC
TRBJ1-1 | NA | TRBV18 | NA | CASSPSLVENTEAFF | TGTGCCAGCTCACCATCACTAGTCGAAAACACTGAAGCTTTCTTT
TRBJ2-1 | NA | TRBV27 | NA | CASSYPSLDEQFF | TGTGCCAGCAGTTACCCTAGCCTCGATGAGCAGTTCTTC
TRBJ1-2 | TRBD1 | TRBV19 | NA | CASRRETGTGLGHDYGYTF | TGTGCCAGTAGAAGGGAGACCGGGACAGGGCTTGGTCATGACTATGGCTACACCTTC
TRBJ1-1 | TRBD1 | TRBV27 | NA | CASSLKQGARTEAFF | TGTGCCAGCAGTTTAAAGCAGGGGGCGCGCACTGAAGCTTTCTTT
TRBJ1-4 | NA | TRBV11-3 | NA | CASSFGSPLFREKLFF | TGTGCCAGCAGCTTCGGGTCCCCCCTCTTTAGGGAAAAACTGTTTTTT
TRBJ1-2 | NA | TRBV7-8 | NA | CASSRRAPGADGYTF | TGTGCCAGCAGCCGACGGGCTCCTGGGGCAGATGGCTACACCTTC